The source of this T cell receptor (beta chain) is a study of early T cells in non-severe SARS-CoV-2 infection. About the study: From unsorted whole blood, bulk RNA was sequenced, and the chains remained unpaired.

This clonotype has just a few counts. Its antigen is unknown. In TCRdb, the 5' RACE reads were re-called with MiXCR into one record per CDR3 protein. The repertoire holds 80,000 to 100,000 distinct CDR3 sequences, with around 15% as singletons. Study-wide results and limits: Anti-spike CD8 specificities were favored by VDJdb matching, whose results missed private and CD4 specificities.

The J segment lost 5 bases and the V segment lost 5 bases, leaving 5 bases of the junction unmatched. This CDR3 region has 15 residues. CDR1 MNHNS and CDR2 SASEGT come from the germline V gene. The clonotype was recovered from an adult who was a healthcare worker with PCR-confirmed SARS-CoV-2 infection or an uninfected control (not recorded which). The J gene is TRBJ2-1, the V gene TRBV6-1; 11 nucleotides match TRBD2. The sample comprised whole blood. In nucleotides, the CDR3 is TGTGCCAGCAGTTTTAGCGGGAGGGGGGACAATGAGCAGTTCTTC. Translating gives CASSFSGRGDNEQFF.